The 15 T cell receptor beta chains presented below share a single source sample, sequenced in a study of metastatic and nonmetastatic thyroid tumors (dated by TCRdb to 2020 to 2022). Before undergoing thyroid surgery, none of the patients had been given any kind of treatment. The library was generated by PCR. Sequencing was carried out with an Illumina HiSeq 4000. In TCRdb, the public reads were trimmed at Q25 with fastp and aligned with MiXCR, with productive beta chains retained. The table for this sample lists around 30,000 clones; around 20% of them were counted only once. The top ten clones comprise over 6.5% of the sample. The specimen sequenced was blood. The source is a female donor with papillary thyroid cancer or a benign thyroid nodule (not recorded which). Some clones in this sample may be carry-over from other donors' samples.

The V and J genes are TRBV4-1 and TRBJ2-3, with D unresolved. Germline values: CDR1 MGHRA, CDR2 YSYEKL. The V end was cut by 1 base, the J end by 8 bases, with 10 bases between. The CDR3 contains 13 residues. The CDR3 loop reads CASSQGLRSTQYF. The CDR3 coding sequence is TGCGCCAGCAGCCAAGGTCTCCGGAGTACGCAGTATTTT.

The V and J genes are TRBV6-2 or TRBV6-3 and TRBJ1-1; D unresolved. In germline, CDR1 is MNHEY, CDR2 SVGEGT. The CDR3 sequence is 19 residues long. Trimming cost V 0 bases and J 0 bases, with 20 bases left between them. The CDR3 sequence: CASSYSSRWSTQMNTEAFF. In nucleotides, the CDR3 is TGTGCCAGCAGTTACTCTTCCAGGTGGAGTACCCAAATGAACACTGAAGCTTTCTTT.

The sample holds a few counts of this clone. V is TRBV28 and J is TRBJ1-2; 7 positions match TRBD1. Germline values: CDR1 MDHEN, CDR2 SYDVKM. Losses at the gene ends were 3 bases for V and 12 bases for J; bases not matched to a gene: 10. CDR3 length equals 13 residues. CDR3 region: CASSFNLRQGNTF. CDR3 sequence (DNA): TGTGCCAGCAGTTTCAACCTCCGACAGGGAAACACCTTC.

This clone is judged medium-sized (0.01 to 0.1%). The V call is TRBV6-1, the J call TRBJ1-6; TRBD1 might be the D (6 bases). Trimming removed 8 bases from V and 10 bases from J, with 21 bases in between. Germline V gene data show CDR1 as MNHNS and CDR2 as SASEGT. The CDR3 loop spans 15 amino acids. The CDR3 nucleotides are TGTGCCAGCGGCGCCGAACAGGGTGGAGGATCACCCCTCCACTTT. As protein: CASGAEQGGGSPLHF.

The chain uses TRBV12-3 or TRBV12-4 and TRBJ2-3; D remains ambiguous. The CDR3 has 11 residues. Between the trimmed V and J ends, which lost 6 bases and 5 bases, there was a span of 6 bases. CDR3 DNA sequence: TGTGCCAGCAGCCTGGGAGATACGCAGTATTTT. It translates to CASSLGDTQYF.

The rearrangement uses TRBV7-2 and TRBJ2-7, with 9 positions matching TRBD2. V gave up 5 bases and J gave up 5 bases; unmatched junction bases: 10. Per germline, CDR1 SGHTA and CDR2 FQGNSA. The CDR3 spans 15 residues. The CDR3 bases are TGTGCCAGCAGCCTAGGGGCGGGAGGGCTCAACGAGCAGTACTTC. It is translated as CASSLGAGGLNEQYF.

This clone has a count of ten or more. This chain connects TRBV6-5 to TRBJ2-7; TRBD1 aligns across 7 bases. The CDR3 consists of 16 residues. V dropped 3 bases and J dropped 3; count of bases not matched to a gene: 11. Germline loops: CDR1 MNHEY, CDR2 SVGAGI. CDR3 nucleotide sequence: TGTGCCAGCAGTTATGGGCAGGGACAGTGGAGCTACGAGCAGTACTTC. Protein sequence: CASSYGQGQWSYEQYF.

This rearrangement joins TRBV3-1 to TRBJ2-5; 10 bases match TRBD2. The CDR3 is 16 residues long. Per germline, CDR1 LGHDT and CDR2 YNNKEL (reference sequence). The J segment lost 0 bases and the V segment lost 4 bases, leaving 5 bases of the junction unmatched. The CDR3 nucleotides read TGTGCCAGCAGCCCGAATAGCGGGAGGTACCAAGAGACCCAGTACTTC. The encoded protein is CASSPNSGRYQETQYF.

This clone showed up just a few times. CDR3 nucleotide sequence: TGTGCCAGCAGTTTATCTCGGGCTACAGGAAACACCATATATTTT. Protein product: CASSLSRATGNTIYF. The rearrangement links TRBV27 to TRBJ1-3; no clear D. Trimming took off 0 bases at V and 4 bases at J, with 10 bases between the two ends. The CDR3 spans 15 residues. Germline CDR1 reads MNHEY; CDR2 reads SMNVEV (reference sequence).

The J gene is TRBJ2-3, the V gene TRBV11-2, with TRBD2 identical over 11 bases. The germline V gene encodes CDR1 SGHAT and CDR2 FQNNGV. The CDR3 contains 17 residues. V was clipped by 4 bases and J by 4 bases; unmatched bases: 10. The CDR3 region has the DNA TGTGCCAGCAGCTCCCGTGGTAGCGGGGGGGCTGCAGATACGCAGTATTTT. It translates to CASSSRGSGGAADTQYF.

The sample holds a few counts of this clone. The chain has TRBV28 and TRBJ2-1, with 10 positions matching TRBD1. The CDR3 length is 18 residues. Germline values: CDR1 MDHEN, CDR2 SYDVKM. J gave up 6 bases and V 1 base, and 12 bases lay outside the gene matches. The CDR3 sequence is CASSLFRGQGDFGNEQFF. The CDR3 DNA reads as TGTGCCAGCAGTTTATTCCGCGGACAGGGGGATTTTGGCAATGAGCAGTTCTTC.

This clone has a count of ten or more. The chain is built from TRBV6-1 and TRBJ1-4, with TRBD1 matching 9 bases. V lost 5 bases, J lost 7 bases, and 5 bases stayed unmatched. The germline V gene encodes CDR1 MNHNS and CDR2 SASEGT. The CDR3 has 14 residues. CDR3 loop: CASSLQGAGEKLFF. The CDR3 bases are TGTGCCAGCAGTTTACAGGGGGCTGGTGAAAAACTGTTTTTT.

This clone was observed at least ten times. The V gene is TRBV3-1, the J gene TRBJ2-5; 7 nucleotides line up with TRBD1. The V gene end was trimmed by 1 base and the J gene end by 0 bases; junction bases not matched to a gene: 8. This CDR3 is 17 amino acids long. CDR1 LGHDT and CDR2 YNNKEL come from the germline V gene (reference sequence). The CDR3 nucleotides read TGTGCCAGCAGCCAAGCCCCGGGACAGCAAGACCAAGAGACCCAGTACTTC. This gives the protein CASSQAPGQQDQETQYF.

The chain combines TRBV12-3 or TRBV12-4 with TRBJ1-2; D is unclear. This CDR3 comprises 15 residues. V was trimmed by 5 bases and J by 7 bases, leaving 20 bases between them. The CDR3 DNA is TGTGCCAGCAGTCTAGATGAGAGGGAATTGGGTGGCTACACCTTC. It yields the protein CASSLDERELGGYTF.

The V gene is TRBV30, the J gene TRBJ2-3, with D hard to call. V shed 1 base and J shed 4 bases, with 6 bases lying between them. From germline, CDR1 is GTSNPN and CDR2 SVGIG (reference sequence). This CDR3 is built from 12 residues. The CDR3 bases are TGTGCCTGGAGTGAGAATTCAGATACGCAGTATTTT. Amino acids: CAWSENSDTQYF.